These 8 T cell receptor beta chains originate from one sample sequenced in a study of T cells in Graves' hyperthyroidism and ophthalmopathy. Amplification targeted TCR beta CDR3 regions from RNA transcripts. First-round RT-PCR targeting the TCR CDR3 was performed with the HTBI primer set. Using its own MiXCR run on the multiplex PCR reads, TCRdb lists one record per CDR3 protein. Of roughly 100,000 distinct CDR3 sequences in the sample, around 50% were seen once. The sample comprised blood. These TCRs come from a woman aged 40 to 50 with Graves' hyperthyroidism.

The CDR3 region has the DNA TGTGCCAGCAGCTTTGACCCGGCAGGAGGCGAGCAGTACTTC. Amino acids: CASSFDPAGGEQYF. V usage is TRBV7-2 and J usage is TRBJ2-7; D possibly corresponds to TRBD2 (5 bases). The germline CDR1 and CDR2 sequences are SGHTA and FQGNSA. The V end lost 3 bases, the J end lost 6 bases, and 15 bases lay between the germline ends. This CDR3 region has 14 residues.

This clonotype has a count of ten or more. The chain uses TRBV9 and TRBJ1-6, with TRBD1 matching 7 bases. CDR3 size: 17 residues. Germline V lookup: CDR1 SGDLS, CDR2 YYNGEE. Trimming at V came to 4 bases and at J to 0 bases, leaving 7 bases not matched to a gene. The CDR3 loop is CASSPSTGFSYNSPLHF. The CDR3 region has the DNA TGTGCCAGCAGCCCTTCGACAGGGTTCTCCTATAATTCACCCCTCCACTTT.

Points on this clonotype: One end of the junction fails to match germline, which may point to a read error. This chain connects TRBV10-3 to TRBJ1-3, with D possibly being TRBD1 (6 bases). Germline V gives CDR1 ENHRY, CDR2 SYGVKD. The CDR3 covers 12 residues. CDR3 region: CAISEGGNTIDF. The CDR3 DNA follows: TGTGCCATCAGTGAAGGGGGAAACACCATAGATTTT.

Remarks on this clonotype: A much larger clone differs from this one at a single base, so this may be a read error. V and J are TRBV20-1 and TRBJ1-1; the D gene is possibly TRBD1 (6 bases). The CDR3 spans 14 residues. CDR1 is DFQATT and CDR2 is SNEGSKA in the germline V gene (reference sequence). The V gene lost 5 bases and the J gene lost 0 bases, with 13 bases spanning the gap. The DNA of the CDR3 is TGCAGTGCTGACGGGGGGCTTATGAACACTGAAGCTTTCTTT. Encoded protein: CSADGGLMNTEAFF.

This chain connects TRBV20-1 to TRBJ2-3; TRBD2 matches 10 bases. V was clipped by 4 bases and J by 4 bases; unmatched bases: 2. The CDR3 length is 13 residues. The germline V gene has CDR1 DFQATT and CDR2 SNEGSKA (reference sequence). The CDR3 nucleotides read TGCAGTGCTACTAGCGGGAGCTCAGATACGCAGTATTTT. It yields the protein CSATSGSSDTQYF.

This clonotype was seen a few times. The chain has TRBV28 and TRBJ2-3, with 8 bases identical to TRBD1. This CDR3 is built from 15 residues. V dropped 4 bases and J dropped 6; count of bases not matched to a gene: 9. Germline lookup yields CDR1 MDHEN and CDR2 SYDVKM. In nucleotides, the CDR3 is TGTGCCAGCAGTTCTTCCGGGACAGGCGGTGATACGCAGTATTTT. Residues: CASSSSGTGGDTQYF.

In its sample, this clonotype was seen a few times. The rearrangement joins TRBV7-2 to TRBJ2-7; 9 nucleotides agree with TRBD2. The CDR3 length is 14 residues. The trim removed 4 bases at V and 8 bases at J, leaving 9 bases unmatched. Germline lookup yields CDR1 SGHTA and CDR2 FQGNSA. The CDR3 DNA reads TGTGCCAGCAGCTCATTAGCGGGAGCCAGGAAGCAGTACTTC. Translation: CASSSLAGARKQYF.

As to this clonotype: The conserved closing phenylalanine or tryptophan is absent in this CDR3, likely reflecting a read error. The DNA is omitted, as the CDR3 cannot be located on it reliably, and the CDR3 follows TCRdb's listing. This chain joins TRBV20-1 and TRBJ2-2; the table's D call, TRBD1, was not checked against the DNA. Germline loops: CDR1 DFQATT, CDR2 SNEGSKA (reference sequence). With termini counted, the CDR3 has 9 amino acids. Here the CDR3 reads CSARTGGAD.